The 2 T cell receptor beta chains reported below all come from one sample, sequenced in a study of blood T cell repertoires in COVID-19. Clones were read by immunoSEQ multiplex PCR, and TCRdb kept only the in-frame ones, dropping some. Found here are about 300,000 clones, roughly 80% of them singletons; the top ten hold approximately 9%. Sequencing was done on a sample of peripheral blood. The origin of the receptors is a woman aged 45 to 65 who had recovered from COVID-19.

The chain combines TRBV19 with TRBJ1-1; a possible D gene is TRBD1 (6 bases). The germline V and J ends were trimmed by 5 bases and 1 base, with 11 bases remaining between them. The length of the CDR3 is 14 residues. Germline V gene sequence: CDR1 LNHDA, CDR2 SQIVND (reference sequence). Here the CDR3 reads CASSAGGANTEAFF. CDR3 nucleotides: TGTGCCAGTAGTGCGGGGGGGGCGAACACTGAAGCTTTCTTT.

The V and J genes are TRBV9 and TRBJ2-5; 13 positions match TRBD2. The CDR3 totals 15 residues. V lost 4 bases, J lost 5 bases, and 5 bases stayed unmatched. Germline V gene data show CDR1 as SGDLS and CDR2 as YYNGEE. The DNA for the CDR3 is TGTGCCAGCAGCACGACTAGCGGGAGGCCGGAGACCCAGTACTTC. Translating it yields CASSTTSGRPETQYF.